This is a list of T cell receptor beta chains from one sample in a study of technical replicates of blood from a handful of donors. Using immunoSEQ multiplex PCR, the repertoire was profiled, and TCRdb retains in-frame clones only, with some absent. Of 70,000 to 80,000 clones in the sample, 95% to 97% were seen once. The sample consisted of T cells isolated from PBMCs. Source of these receptors: a human donor in good health. Each CDR3 is given with its conserved first and last residue. The D gene is left open where the match is weak. Part of the rows lack a size; the others show once, few, many or a class for expanded clones.

>TRBJ1-1|TRBV5-1|-|few
TGCGCCAGCAGCTTTACAGGGCAAGAAACTGAAGCTTTCTTT
CASSFTGQETEAFF
>TRBJ1-2|TRBV27|TRBD1|once
TGTGCCAGCAGTAGAACGGGGACAGTAGGAGGCTACACCTTC
CASSRTGTVGGYTF
>TRBJ2-3|TRBV7-6|TRBD2|-
TGTGCCAGCAGCTCCCGGGAGGGTTTGGGCACAGATACGCAGTATTTT
CASSSREGLGTDTQYF
>TRBJ2-2|TRBV13|-|once
TGTGCCAGCAGCACGAGCACCGGGGAGCTGTTTTTT
CASSTSTGELFF
>TRBJ2-7|TRBV5-1|-|-
TGCGCCAGCACCCCCGTGTCTCGCGGGATGCCCTCTTACGAGCAGTACTTC
CASTPVSRGMPSYEQYF
>TRBJ1-1|TRBV5-4|TRBD1|-
TGTGCCAGCAGTGACCGGGACAGGGTTGTAGGCACTGAAGCTTTCTTT
CASSDRDRVVGTEAFF
>TRBJ2-1|TRBV7-6|-|-
TGTGCCAGCACTACCGGAGGGAGAAACAATGAGCAGTTCTTC
CASTTGGRNNEQFF
>TRBJ2-1|TRBV4-1|-|-
TGCGCCAGCAGCCGAGTCGGTACAGGGCTCGATGAGCAGTTCTTC
CASSRVGTGLDEQFF
>TRBJ1-2|TRBV2|TRBD1|once
TGTGCCATCTCTGGTGACAGGGAGTATGGCTACACCTTC
CAISGDREYGYTF
>TRBJ1-2|TRBV29-1|TRBD1|-
TGCAGCGTTAAAATCCTCCGGGACAGCATCTATGGCTACACCTTC
CSVKILRDSIYGYTF
>TRBJ2-3|TRBV5-1|TRBD2|-
TGCGCCAGCAGCTGGGGGACTAGCGGGAGGGATACGCAGTATTTT
CASSWGTSGRDTQYF
>TRBJ2-7|TRBV10-3|-|once
TGTGCCATCAGCCCGGGACTTCTATCCTACGAGCAGTACTTC
CAISPGLLSYEQYF
>TRBJ2-1|TRBV5-1|-|-
TGCGCCAGCAGCTTATCGGGACACAACTACAATGAGCAGTTCTTC
CASSLSGHNYNEQFF
>TRBJ1-2|TRBV27|-|-
TGTGCCAGCAGTTTCCGGTCCGACTATGGCTACACCTTC
CASSFRSDYGYTF
>TRBJ1-1|TRBV9|-|-
TGTGCCAGCAGCGAGGGGGACCGGAACACTGAAGCTTTCTTT
CASSEGDRNTEAFF
>TRBJ2-7|TRBV4-2|TRBD2|-
TGTGCCAGCAGCCAATTCGGCGGGAGCGCCTACGAGCAGTACTTC
CASSQFGGSAYEQYF
>TRBJ2-7|TRBV5-1|TRBD2|once
TGCGCCAGCAGGGCCGTCATAGCGGGGGCCTACGAGCAGTACTTC
CASRAVIAGAYEQYF
>TRBJ2-7|TRBV2|-|-
TGTGCCAGCAGTGACTCAGGGAAGAGTTCAAGGGAGCAGTACTTC
CASSDSGKSSREQYF
>TRBJ2-1|TRBV7-9|-|-
TGTGCCAGCAGCTTAGCCCCGGAGGAGCAGTTCTTC
CASSLAPEEQFF
>TRBJ2-7|TRBV10-2|TRBD2|-
TGCGCCAGCAGTGTTGCGGGAGGTCCCGAGCAGTACTTC
CASSVAGGPEQYF
>TRBJ2-7|TRBV5-1|TRBD1|-
TGCGCCAGCAGCAGGGGGACAGGGGGCGCGACTATCGGCGACGAGCAGTACTTC
CASSRGTGGATIGDEQYF
>TRBJ2-5|TRBV10-3|TRBD2|-
TGTGCCATCAGTGAGTCCGGCGGGGGAGGTAGGGCCCAGTACTTC
CAISESGGGGRAQYF
>TRBJ1-2|TRBV27|-|-
TGTGCCAGCACCTCGGGAGGGGTTCATGGCTACACCTTC
CASTSGGVHGYTF
>TRBJ2-7|TRBV5-6|-|-
TGTGCCAGCAGCTTCCGACTTGGCACCCACGAGCAGTACTTC
CASSFRLGTHEQYF
>TRBJ1-2|TRBV5-1|-|-
TGCGCCAGCAGCCCGAACCCCGGGGGGCTCTATGGCTACACCTTC
CASSPNPGGLYGYTF
>TRBJ2-3|TRBV28|TRBD2|-
TGTGCCAGCCTATCTAGCGGGAGGGATACGCAGTATTTT
CASLSSGRDTQYF
>TRBJ2-1|TRBV28|TRBD1|-
TGTGCCAGCAGTACCGATTCGGGGCAGGGGGCACATGAGCAGTTCTTC
CASSTDSGQGAHEQFF
>TRBJ1-1|TRBV2|-|-
TGTGCCAGCCCCCGCGACAGTGATAAATTATCGAACACTGAAGCTTTCTTT
CASPRDSDKLSNTEAFF
>TRBJ1-5|TRBV10-3|-|-
TGTGCCATCAGTGGAAGTTTAGGAACAGGAAAGGCTCATAGCAATCAGCCCCAGCATTTT
CAISGSLGTGKAHSNQPQHF
>TRBJ1-2|TRBV7-3|-|-
TGTGCCAGCAGCTTAACAGCGGGGTATGGCTACACCTTC
CASSLTAGYGYTF
>TRBJ1-6|TRBV9|TRBD1|-
TGTGCCAGCAGCGTAGGACAGGGGGGCAATTCACCCCTCCACTTT
CASSVGQGGNSPLHF
>TRBJ2-7|TRBV15|TRBD1|-
TGTGCCACCAGCAGAGAGGGACAGGGGGCCTACGAGCAGTACTTC
CATSREGQGAYEQYF